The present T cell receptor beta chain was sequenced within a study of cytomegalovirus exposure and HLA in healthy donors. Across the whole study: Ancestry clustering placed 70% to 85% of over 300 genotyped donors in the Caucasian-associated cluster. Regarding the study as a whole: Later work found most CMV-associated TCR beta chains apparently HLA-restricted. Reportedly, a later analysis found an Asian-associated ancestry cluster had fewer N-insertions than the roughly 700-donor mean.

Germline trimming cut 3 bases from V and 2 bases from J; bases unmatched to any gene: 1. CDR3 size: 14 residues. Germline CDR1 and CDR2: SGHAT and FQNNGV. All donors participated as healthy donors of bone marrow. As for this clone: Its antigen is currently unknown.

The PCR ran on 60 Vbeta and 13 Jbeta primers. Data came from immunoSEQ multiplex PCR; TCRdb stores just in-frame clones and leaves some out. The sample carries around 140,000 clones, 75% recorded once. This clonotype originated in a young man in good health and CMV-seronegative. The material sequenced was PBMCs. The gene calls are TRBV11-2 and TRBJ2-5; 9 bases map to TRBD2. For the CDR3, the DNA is TGTGCCAGCAGCTTGGGACTAGCACAAGAGACCCAGTACTTC. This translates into CASSLGLAQETQYF.